This T cell receptor (beta chain) was captured in a study of PD-L1 blockade in urothelial cancer. Study information: At 6 weeks and at 3 weeks (second dose) after treatment start, blood was analyzed.

V lost 0 bases and J lost 0, with 6 bases in between. The CDR3 is made up of 14 amino acids. Per the germline V gene, CDR1 is GTSNPN and CDR2 is SVGIG (reference sequence). Sequenced by immunoSEQ multiplex PCR; TCRdb stores in-frame clones only, minus some. This table has about 82,000 clones, around 90% appearing once. The origin of this receptor is a woman aged 70 to 79 with urothelial cancer. This chain uses TRBV30 with TRBJ1-5; D not certain. The sequenced sample was PBMCs, obtained around atezolizumab (anti-PD-L1) treatment. The CDR3 region has the DNA TGTGCCTGGAGTGTTACAGTTAGCAATCAGCCCCAGCATTTT. This translates into CAWSVTVSNQPQHF.